The clone carrying this T cell receptor beta chain turned up a few times. Reverse transcription used about 0.45 to 1 ug RNA and random hexamers. From the immunoSEQ multiplex PCR reads, TCRdb called clonotypes with MiXCR, one entry per CDR3 protein. This repertoire shows some 18,000 distinct CDR3 sequences, 85% to 95% found once; its top ten account for roughly 0.2%. This specimen comes from a study of CD8 T cells in Susac syndrome. V lost 4 bases, J lost 5 bases, and 14 bases stayed unmatched. Germline CDR1 KGHSH, CDR2 LQKENI. The CDR3 has 19 amino acids. The TCR sequence derives from a human donor in good health. Sequencing was done on a sample of CD8+ T cells from PBMCs. The chain carries TRBV18 and TRBJ2-1; 13 bases align to TRBD2. The CDR3 spells CASSRGGTSGVWWDNEQFF. The CDR3 DNA reads TGTGCCAGCTCACGTGGTGGGACTAGCGGGGTCTGGTGGGACAATGAGCAGTTCTTC.